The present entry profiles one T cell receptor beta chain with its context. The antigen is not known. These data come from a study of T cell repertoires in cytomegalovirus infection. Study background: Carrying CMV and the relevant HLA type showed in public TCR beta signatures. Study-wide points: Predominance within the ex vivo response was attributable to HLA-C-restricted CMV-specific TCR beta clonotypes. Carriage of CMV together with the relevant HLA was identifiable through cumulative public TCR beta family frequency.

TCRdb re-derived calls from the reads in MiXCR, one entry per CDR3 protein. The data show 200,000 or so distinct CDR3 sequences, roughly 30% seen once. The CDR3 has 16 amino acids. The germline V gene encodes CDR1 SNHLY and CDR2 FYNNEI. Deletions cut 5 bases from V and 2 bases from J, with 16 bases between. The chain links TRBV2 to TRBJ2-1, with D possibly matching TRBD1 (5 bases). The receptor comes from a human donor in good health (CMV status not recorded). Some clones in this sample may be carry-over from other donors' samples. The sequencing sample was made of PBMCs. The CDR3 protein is CASSRRASRTYNEQFF. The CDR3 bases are TGTGCCAGCAGTCGCAGGGCGAGTAGGACCTACAATGAGCAGTTCTTC.